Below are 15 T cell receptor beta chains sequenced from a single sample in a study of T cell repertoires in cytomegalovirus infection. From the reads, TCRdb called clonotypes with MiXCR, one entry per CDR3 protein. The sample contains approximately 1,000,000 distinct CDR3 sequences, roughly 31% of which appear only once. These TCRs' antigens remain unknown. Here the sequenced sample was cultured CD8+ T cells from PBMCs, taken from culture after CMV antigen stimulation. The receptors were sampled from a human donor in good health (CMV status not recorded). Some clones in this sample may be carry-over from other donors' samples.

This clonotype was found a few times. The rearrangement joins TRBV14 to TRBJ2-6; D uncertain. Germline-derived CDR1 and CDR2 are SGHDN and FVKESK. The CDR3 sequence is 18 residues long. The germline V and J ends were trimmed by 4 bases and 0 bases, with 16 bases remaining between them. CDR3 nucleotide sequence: TGTGCCAGCAGCCCCTTTGGGGAACAGAGCTCTGGGGCCAACGTCCTGACTTTC. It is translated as CASSPFGEQSSGANVLTF.

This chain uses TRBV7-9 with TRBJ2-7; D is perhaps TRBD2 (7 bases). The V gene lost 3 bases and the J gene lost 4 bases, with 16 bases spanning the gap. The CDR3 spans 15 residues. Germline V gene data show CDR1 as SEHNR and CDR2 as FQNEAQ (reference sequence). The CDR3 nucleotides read TGTGCCAGCAGCTTTGTCGGGGGGCAAAGTTACGAGCAGTACTTC. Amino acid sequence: CASSFVGGQSYEQYF.

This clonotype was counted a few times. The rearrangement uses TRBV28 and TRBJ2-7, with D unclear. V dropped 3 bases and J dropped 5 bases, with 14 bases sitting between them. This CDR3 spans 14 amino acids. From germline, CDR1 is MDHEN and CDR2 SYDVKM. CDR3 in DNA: TGTGCCAGCAGTTTGGCAGGCGCGGTGAACGAGCAGTACGTC. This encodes CASSLAGAVNEQYV.

In DNA form, the CDR3 reads TGTGCCAGCAGCTTAGGAAGGCCGGACTCTGGGGCCAACGTCCTGACTTTC. Its translation: CASSLGRPDSGANVLTF. The rearrangement uses TRBV7-9 and TRBJ2-6; D gene ambiguous. This CDR3 has 17 amino acids. The V end lost 1 base, the J end lost 0 bases, and 10 bases lay between the germline ends. Looked up from germline, CDR1 is SEHNR and CDR2 is FQNEAQ (reference sequence). Looking up the rest from reference TRBV7-9 and TRBJ2-6 gives the full variable domain: DTGVSQNPRHKITKRGQNVTFRCDPISEHNRLYWYRQTLGQGPEFLTYFQNEAQLEKSRLLSDRFSAERPKGSFSTLEIQRTEQGDSAMYLCASSLGRPDSGANVLTFGAGSRLTVL.

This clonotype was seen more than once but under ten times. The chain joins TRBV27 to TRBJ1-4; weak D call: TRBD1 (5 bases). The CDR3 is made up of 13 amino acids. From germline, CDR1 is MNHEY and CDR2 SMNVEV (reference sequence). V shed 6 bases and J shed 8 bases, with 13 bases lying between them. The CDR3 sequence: CASSAWEGEKLFF. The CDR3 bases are TGTGCCAGCAGCGCCTGGGAGGGGGAAAAACTGTTTTTT.

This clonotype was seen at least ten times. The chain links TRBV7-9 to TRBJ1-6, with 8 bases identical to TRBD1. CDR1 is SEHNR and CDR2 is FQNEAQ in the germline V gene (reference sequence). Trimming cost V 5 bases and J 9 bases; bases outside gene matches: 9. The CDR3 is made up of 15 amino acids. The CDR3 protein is CASSQSTGVGSPLHF. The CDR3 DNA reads TGTGCCAGCAGCCAATCGACAGGGGTGGGTTCACCCCTCCACTTT. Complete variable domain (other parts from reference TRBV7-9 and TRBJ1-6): DTGVSQNPRHKITKRGQNVTFRCDPISEHNRLYWYRQTLGQGPEFLTYFQNEAQLEKSRLLSDRFSAERPKGSFSTLEIQRTEQGDSAMYLCASSQSTGVGSPLHFGNGTRLTVT.

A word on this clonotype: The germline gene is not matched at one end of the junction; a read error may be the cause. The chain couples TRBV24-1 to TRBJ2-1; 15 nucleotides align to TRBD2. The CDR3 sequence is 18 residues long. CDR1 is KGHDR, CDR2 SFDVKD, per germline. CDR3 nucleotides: TGTGCCACCAGTGATTCACGGACTAGCGGGGGGGCGGACAATGAGCAATTCTTC. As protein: CATSDSRTSGGADNEQFF.

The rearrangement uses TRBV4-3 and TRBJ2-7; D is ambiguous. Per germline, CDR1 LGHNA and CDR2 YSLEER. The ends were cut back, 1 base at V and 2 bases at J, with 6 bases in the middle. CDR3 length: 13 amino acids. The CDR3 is CASSQGLAYEQYV. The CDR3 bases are TGCGCCAGCAGCCAAGGATTGGCCTACGAGCAGTACGTC.

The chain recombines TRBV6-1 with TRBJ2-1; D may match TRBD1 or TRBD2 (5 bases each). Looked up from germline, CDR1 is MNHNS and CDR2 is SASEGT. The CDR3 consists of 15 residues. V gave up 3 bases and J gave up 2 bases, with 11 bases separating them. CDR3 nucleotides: TGTGCCAGCAGTGACGGGGACGGACCCTACAATGAGCAGTTCTTC. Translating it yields CASSDGDGPYNEQFF.

The CDR3 loop reads CATKREQGDYGYTF. In DNA, the CDR3 is TGTGCCACCAAACGGGAACAGGGGGACTATGGCTACACCTTC. V and J are TRBV27 and TRBJ1-2; 8 nucleotides line up with TRBD1. The CDR3 is 14 residues long. From germline, CDR1 is MNHEY and CDR2 SMNVEV (reference sequence). V gave up 10 bases and J gave up 3 bases; unmatched junction bases: 10.

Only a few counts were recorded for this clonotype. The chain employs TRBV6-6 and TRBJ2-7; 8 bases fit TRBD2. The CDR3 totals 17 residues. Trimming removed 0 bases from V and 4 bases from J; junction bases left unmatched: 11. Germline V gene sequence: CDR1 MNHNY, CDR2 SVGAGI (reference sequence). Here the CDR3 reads CASSYSSGGAGNYEQYV. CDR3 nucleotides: TGTGCCAGCAGTTACTCGTCGGGAGGGGCGGGAAATTACGAGCAGTACGTC.

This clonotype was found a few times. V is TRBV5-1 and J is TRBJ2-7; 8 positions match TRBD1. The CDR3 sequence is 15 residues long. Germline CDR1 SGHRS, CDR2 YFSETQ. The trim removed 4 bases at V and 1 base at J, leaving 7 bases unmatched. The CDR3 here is CASSPGQDKSYEQYV. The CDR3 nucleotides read TGCGCCAGCAGCCCGGGACAGGACAAATCCTACGAGCAGTACGTC.

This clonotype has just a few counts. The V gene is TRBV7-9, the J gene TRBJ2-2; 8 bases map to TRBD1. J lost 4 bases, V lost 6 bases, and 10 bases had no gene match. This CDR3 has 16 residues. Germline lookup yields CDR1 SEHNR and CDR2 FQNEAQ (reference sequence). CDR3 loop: CASRPDATGVTGELFF. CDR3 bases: TGTGCCAGCAGACCCGACGCGACAGGGGTCACCGGGGAGCTGTTTTTT.

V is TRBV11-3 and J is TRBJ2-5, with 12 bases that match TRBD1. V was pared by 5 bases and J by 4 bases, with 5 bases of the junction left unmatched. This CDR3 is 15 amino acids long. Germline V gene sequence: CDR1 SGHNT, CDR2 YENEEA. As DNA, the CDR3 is TGTGCCAGCAGCAACCGGGACAGGGGGCTAGAGACCCAGTACTTC. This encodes CASSNRDRGLETQYF.

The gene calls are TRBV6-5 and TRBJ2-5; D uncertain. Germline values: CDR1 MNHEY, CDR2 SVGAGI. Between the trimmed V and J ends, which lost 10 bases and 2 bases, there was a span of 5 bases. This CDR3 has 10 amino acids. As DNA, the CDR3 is TGTGCCACCGAACAAGAGACCCAGTACTTC. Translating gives CATEQETQYF.